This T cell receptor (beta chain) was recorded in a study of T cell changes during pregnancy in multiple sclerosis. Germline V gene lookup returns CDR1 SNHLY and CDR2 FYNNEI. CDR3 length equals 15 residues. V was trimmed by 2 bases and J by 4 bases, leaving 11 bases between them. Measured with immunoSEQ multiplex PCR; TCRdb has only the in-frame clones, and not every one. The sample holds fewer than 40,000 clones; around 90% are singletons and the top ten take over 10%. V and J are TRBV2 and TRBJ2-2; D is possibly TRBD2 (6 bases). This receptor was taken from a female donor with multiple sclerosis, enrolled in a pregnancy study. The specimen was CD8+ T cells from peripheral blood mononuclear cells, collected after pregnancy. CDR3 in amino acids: CASSEIAGSTGELFF. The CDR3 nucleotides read TGTGCCAGCAGTGAAATCGCGGGGAGCACCGGGGAGCTGTTTTTT.